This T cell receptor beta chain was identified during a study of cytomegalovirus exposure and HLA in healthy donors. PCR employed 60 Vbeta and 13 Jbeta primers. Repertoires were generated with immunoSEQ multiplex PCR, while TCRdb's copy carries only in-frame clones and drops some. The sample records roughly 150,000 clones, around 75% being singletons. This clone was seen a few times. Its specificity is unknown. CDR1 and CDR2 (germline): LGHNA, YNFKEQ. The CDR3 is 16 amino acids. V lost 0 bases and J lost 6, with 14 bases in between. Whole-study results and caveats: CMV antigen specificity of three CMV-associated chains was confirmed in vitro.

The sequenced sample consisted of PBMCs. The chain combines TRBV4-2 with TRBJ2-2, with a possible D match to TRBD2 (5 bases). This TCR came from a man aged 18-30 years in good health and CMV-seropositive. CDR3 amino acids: CASSQDWTPRAGELFF. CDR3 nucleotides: TGTGCCAGCAGCCAAGATTGGACTCCCCGCGCCGGGGAGCTGTTTTTT.